This is a list of T cell receptor beta chains from one sample in a study of cytomegalovirus exposure and HLA in healthy donors. Measured with immunoSEQ multiplex PCR; TCRdb has only the in-frame clones, and not every one. The data hold roughly 98,000 clones, with 87% observed a single time. The sequenced sample was PBMCs. The receptors derive from a young woman in good health and CMV-seronegative. CDR3s include the opening cysteine and the closing phenylalanine or tryptophan. A D gene is named only where the DNA matches it firmly. Only part of the rows carry a size: once, few, many, or a class if the clone is expanded.

j_gene	v_gene	abundance	d_gene	CDR3aa	CDR3nt
TRBJ1-2	TRBV10-3	NA	NA	CAITTGTRNYGYTF	TGTGCCATCACGACCGGGACACGTAACTATGGCTACACCTTC
TRBJ2-7	TRBV7-9	NA	TRBD2	CASSSLGLAGGEQYF	TGTGCCAGCAGCTCCCTAGGACTAGCGGGAGGCGAGCAGTACTTC
TRBJ1-2	TRBV9	NA	NA	CASSASPTGNYGYTF	TGTGCCAGCAGCGCGAGCCCCACAGGGAACTATGGCTACACCTTC
TRBJ1-2	TRBV7-2	NA	TRBD1	CASSFTRTGSGYTF	TGTGCCAGCAGCTTTACCCGGACAGGCAGTGGCTACACCTTC
TRBJ2-7	TRBV7-3	few	NA	CASSPAPSAYEQYF	TGTGCCAGCAGCCCCGCACCGTCGGCCTACGAGCAGTACTTC
TRBJ2-1	TRBV9	NA	NA	CASSVVAGSHEQFF	TGTGCCAGCAGCGTAGTAGCAGGGTCTCATGAGCAGTTCTTC
TRBJ2-2	TRBV27	NA	TRBD2	CASSFYGRAASGELFF	TGTGCCAGCAGTTTCTACGGGAGGGCGGCGTCCGGGGAGCTGTTTTTT
TRBJ2-7	TRBV27	few	TRBD2	CASRSSSGGAPSSYEQYF	TGTGCCAGCCGCTCCTCTAGCGGGGGGGCCCCTAGCTCCTACGAGCAGTACTTC
TRBJ2-3	TRBV7-2	once	NA	CASRLLATDTQYF	TGTGCCAGCAGACTTCTAGCCACAGATACGCAGTATTTT
TRBJ2-5	TRBV5-1	NA	NA	CASSLVLGPQETQYF	TGCGCCAGCAGCTTGGTCCTGGGCCCCCAAGAGACCCAGTACTTC
TRBJ2-6	TRBV4-3	NA	NA	CASSLQYPSGANVLTF	TGCGCCAGCAGCCTTCAGTACCCCTCTGGGGCCAACGTCCTGACTTTC
TRBJ2-7	TRBV13	NA	TRBD2	CASSPRDLAGGRRSAYF	TGTGCCAGCAGCCCGCGTGACCTAGCGGGAGGGCGGAGGAGCGCGTACTTC
TRBJ2-3	TRBV9	NA	NA	CASSEGYLTDTQYF	TGTGCCAGCAGCGAGGGGTATCTCACAGATACGCAGTATTTT
TRBJ2-3	TRBV7-3	NA	NA	CASSQQGNTDTQYF	TGTGCCAGCAGCCAGCAGGGAAACACAGATACGCAGTATTTT
TRBJ2-2	TRBV7-3	NA	NA	CASSPRGGELFF	TGTGCCAGCAGCCCAAGGGGTGGGGAGCTGTTTTTT
TRBJ1-1	TRBV19	NA	TRBD1	CASRGQGNTEAFF	TGTGCCAGTAGGGGACAGGGAAACACTGAAGCTTTCTTT
TRBJ2-7	TRBV19	once	NA	CASRRRGDSYEQYF	TGTGCCAGTAGAAGGAGAGGTGATAGTTACGAGCAGTACTTC